This T cell receptor beta chain comes out of a study of blood T cells in healthy people across ages. Alongside a J-beta primer mix, a sample-barcoded 5' primer served in a second PCR lasting about 7 to 11 cycles. Tagging of each cDNA molecule was performed by a template-switch adaptor with 12 random nucleotides. Each sample provided no less than 3 million CDR3-containing paired-end reads. TCRdb re-called the 5' RACE reads with MiXCR, one entry per CDR3 protein. Here the sample spans about 680,000 distinct CDR3 sequences, around 45% being singletons. Notes on the study in general: Fewer expanded clones and more diversity marked long-lived versus aged donors.

Peripheral blood samples of roughly 9.8 milliliters were drawn from each donor. For this clonotype: Its antigen is not identified.

The source is a woman between 55 and 75 years old in good health. Sequences were obtained from blood.

The CDR3: CSVEGTDEQFF. The CDR3, as DNA: TGCAGCGTTGAAGGGACGGATGAGCAGTTCTTC. The chain is built from TRBV29-1 and TRBJ2-1; D gene unclear. Germline V lookup: CDR1 SQVTM, CDR2 ANQGSEA. With 1 base removed from V and 8 bases from J, the gap between germline ends came to 6 bases. The CDR3 is 11 residues long.